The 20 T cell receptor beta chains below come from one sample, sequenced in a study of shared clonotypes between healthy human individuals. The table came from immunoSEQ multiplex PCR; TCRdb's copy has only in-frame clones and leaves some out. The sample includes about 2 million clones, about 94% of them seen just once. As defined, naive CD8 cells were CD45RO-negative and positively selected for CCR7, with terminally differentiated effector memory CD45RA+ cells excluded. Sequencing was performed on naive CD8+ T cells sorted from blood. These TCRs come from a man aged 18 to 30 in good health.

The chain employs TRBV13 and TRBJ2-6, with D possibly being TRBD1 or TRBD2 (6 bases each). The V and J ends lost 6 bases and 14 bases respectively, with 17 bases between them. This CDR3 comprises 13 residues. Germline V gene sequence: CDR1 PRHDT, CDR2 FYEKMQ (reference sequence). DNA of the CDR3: TGTGCCAGCAGTACGGGGGCCCCCAATATCCTGACTTTC. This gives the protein CASSTGAPNILTF.

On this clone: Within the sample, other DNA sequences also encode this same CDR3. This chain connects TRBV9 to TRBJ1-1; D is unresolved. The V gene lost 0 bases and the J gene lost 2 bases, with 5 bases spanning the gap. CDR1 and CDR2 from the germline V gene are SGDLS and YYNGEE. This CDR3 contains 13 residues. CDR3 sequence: CASSVGANTEAFF. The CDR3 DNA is TGTGCCAGCAGCGTAGGAGCCAACACTGAAGCTTTCTTT.

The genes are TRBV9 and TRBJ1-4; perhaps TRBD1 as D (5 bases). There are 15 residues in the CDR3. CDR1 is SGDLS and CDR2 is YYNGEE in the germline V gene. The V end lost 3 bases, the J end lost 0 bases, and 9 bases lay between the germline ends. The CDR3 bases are TGTGCCAGCAGCGCGGGGGGAACAACTAATGAAAAACTGTTTTTT. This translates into CASSAGGTTNEKLFF.

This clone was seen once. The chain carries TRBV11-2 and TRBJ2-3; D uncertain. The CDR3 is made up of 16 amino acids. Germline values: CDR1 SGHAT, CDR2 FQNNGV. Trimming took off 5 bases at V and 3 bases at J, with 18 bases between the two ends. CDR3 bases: TGTGCCAGCAGCCCGAGTAGTCCGGGCCGTACAGATACGCAGTATTTT. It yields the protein CASSPSSPGRTDTQYF.

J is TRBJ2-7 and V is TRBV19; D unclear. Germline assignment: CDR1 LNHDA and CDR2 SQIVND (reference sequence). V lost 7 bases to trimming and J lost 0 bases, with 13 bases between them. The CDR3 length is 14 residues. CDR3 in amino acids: CASKDGRNSYEQYF. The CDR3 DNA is TGTGCCAGTAAGGACGGCCGAAACTCCTACGAGCAGTACTTC.

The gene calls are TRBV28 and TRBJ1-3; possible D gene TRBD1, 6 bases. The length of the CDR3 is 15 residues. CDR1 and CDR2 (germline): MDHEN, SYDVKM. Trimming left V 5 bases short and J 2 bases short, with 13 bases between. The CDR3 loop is CASSPTGKPGNTIYF. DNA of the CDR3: TGTGCCAGCAGTCCGACAGGCAAGCCTGGAAACACCATATATTTT.

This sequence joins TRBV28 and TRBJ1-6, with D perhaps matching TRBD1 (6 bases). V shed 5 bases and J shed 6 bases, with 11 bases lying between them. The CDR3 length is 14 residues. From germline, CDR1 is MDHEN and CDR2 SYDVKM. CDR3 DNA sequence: TGTGCCAGCAGTGCGGACAGAGTTAATTCACCCCTCCACTTT. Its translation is CASSADRVNSPLHF.

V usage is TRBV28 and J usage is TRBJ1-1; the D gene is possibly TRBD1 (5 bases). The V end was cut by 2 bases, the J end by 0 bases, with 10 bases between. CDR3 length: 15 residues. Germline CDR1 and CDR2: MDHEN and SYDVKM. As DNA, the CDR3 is TGTGCCAGCAGTTTAAACGAGGGACTGAACACTGAAGCTTTCTTT. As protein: CASSLNEGLNTEAFF.

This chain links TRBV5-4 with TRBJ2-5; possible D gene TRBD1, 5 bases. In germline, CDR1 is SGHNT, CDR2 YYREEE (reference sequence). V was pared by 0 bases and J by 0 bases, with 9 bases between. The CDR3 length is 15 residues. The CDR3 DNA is TGTGCCAGCAGCTTGGTAACAGGCAACCAAGAGACCCAGTACTTC. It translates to CASSLVTGNQETQYF.

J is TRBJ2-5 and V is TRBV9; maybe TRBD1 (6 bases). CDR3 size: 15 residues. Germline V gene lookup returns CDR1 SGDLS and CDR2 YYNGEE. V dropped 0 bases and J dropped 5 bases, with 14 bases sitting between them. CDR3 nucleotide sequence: TGTGCCAGCAGCGTAGAGGCAGGGGCGCGTGAGACCCAGTACTTC. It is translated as CASSVEAGARETQYF.

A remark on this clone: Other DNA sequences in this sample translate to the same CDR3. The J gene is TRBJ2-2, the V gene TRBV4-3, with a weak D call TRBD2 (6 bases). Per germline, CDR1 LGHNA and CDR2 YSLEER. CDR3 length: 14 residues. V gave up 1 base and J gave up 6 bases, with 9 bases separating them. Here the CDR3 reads CASSQVGGSGELFF. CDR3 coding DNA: TGCGCCAGCAGCCAAGTCGGGGGATCCGGGGAGCTGTTTTTT.

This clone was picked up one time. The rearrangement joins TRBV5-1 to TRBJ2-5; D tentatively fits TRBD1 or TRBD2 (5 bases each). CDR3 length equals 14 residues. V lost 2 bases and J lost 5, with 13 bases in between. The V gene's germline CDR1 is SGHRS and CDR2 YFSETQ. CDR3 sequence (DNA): TGCGCCAGCAGCTTAGTTAGCGCAGGGGAGACCCAGTACTTC. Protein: CASSLVSAGETQYF. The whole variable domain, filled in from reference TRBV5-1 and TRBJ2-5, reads KAGVTQTPRYLIKTRGQQVTLSCSPISGHRSVSWYQQTPGQGLQFLFEYFSETQRNKGNFPGRFSGRQFSNSRSEMNVSTLELGDSALYLCASSLVSAGETQYFGPGTRLLVL.

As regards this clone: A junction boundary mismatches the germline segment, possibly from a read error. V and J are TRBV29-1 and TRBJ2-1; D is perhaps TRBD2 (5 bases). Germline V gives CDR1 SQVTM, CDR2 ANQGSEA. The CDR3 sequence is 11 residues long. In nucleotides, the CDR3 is TGCAGCGTTGAATCCGGGATAGAGAACCTCTTC. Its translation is CSVESGIENLF.

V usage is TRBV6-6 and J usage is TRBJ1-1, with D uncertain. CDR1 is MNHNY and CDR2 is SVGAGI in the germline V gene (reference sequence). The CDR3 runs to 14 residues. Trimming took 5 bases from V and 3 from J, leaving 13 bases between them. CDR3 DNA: TGTGCCAGCAGTACCGGTCCATGGGACACTGAAGCTTTCTTT. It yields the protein CASSTGPWDTEAFF.

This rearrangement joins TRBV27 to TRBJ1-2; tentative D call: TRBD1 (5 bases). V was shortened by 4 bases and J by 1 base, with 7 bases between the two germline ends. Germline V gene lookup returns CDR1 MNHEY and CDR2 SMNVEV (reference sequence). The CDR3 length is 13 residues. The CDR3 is CASSWGYNYGYTF. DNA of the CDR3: TGTGCCAGCAGTTGGGGGTATAACTATGGCTACACCTTC.

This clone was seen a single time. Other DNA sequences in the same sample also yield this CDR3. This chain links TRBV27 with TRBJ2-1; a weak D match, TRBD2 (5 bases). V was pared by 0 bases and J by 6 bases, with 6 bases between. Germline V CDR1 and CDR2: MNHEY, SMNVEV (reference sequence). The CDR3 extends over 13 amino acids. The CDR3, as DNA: TGTGCCAGCAGTTTATCAGGACTCAATGAGCAGTTCTTC. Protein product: CASSLSGLNEQFF.

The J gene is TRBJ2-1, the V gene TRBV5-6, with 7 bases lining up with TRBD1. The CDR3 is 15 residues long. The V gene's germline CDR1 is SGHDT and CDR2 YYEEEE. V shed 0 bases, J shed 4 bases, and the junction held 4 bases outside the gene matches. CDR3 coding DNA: TGTGCCAGCAGCTTGGGGGGACAGTATTACAATGAGCAGTTCTTC. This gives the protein CASSLGGQYYNEQFF.

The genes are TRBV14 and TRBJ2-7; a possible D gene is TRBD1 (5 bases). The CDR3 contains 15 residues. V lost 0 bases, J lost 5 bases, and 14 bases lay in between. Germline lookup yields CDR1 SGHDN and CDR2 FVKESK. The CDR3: CASSQEAGNSDEQYF. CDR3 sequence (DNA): TGTGCCAGCAGCCAAGAAGCAGGGAATTCAGACGAGCAGTACTTC.

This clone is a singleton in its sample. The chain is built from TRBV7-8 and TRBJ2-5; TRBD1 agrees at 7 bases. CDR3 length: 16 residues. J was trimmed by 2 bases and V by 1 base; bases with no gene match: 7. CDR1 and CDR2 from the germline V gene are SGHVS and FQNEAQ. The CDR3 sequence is CASSLEGALPQETQYF. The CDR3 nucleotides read TGTGCCAGCAGCTTAGAGGGGGCACTCCCTCAAGAGACCCAGTACTTC.

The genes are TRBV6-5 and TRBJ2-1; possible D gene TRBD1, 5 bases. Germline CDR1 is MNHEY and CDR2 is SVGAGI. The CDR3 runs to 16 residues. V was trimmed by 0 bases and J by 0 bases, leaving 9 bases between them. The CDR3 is CASSYSGPSSYNEQFF. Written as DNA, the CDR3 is TGTGCCAGCAGTTACTCGGGGCCGAGCTCCTACAATGAGCAGTTCTTC.